This entry is about one TCR beta chain. Its target is not known. The assay covered about 10^5 TCR templates per sample. Sequencing used immunoSEQ multiplex PCR; TCRdb keeps in-frame clones, though not all of them. Counted here are tens of thousands of clones, about 87% occurring once; the ten biggest clones make up approximately 1.5%. These data are taken from a study of siplizumab effects on memory and regulatory T cells. Findings of the study overall: Versus approximately 27% in controls, the mappable alloreactive CD4+ clones averaged around 69% Treg-derived with siplizumab. Siplizumab caused a significant drop in alloreactive sequences traceable to unstimulated CD4+ memory cells.

The V end lost 8 bases, the J end lost 3 bases, and 13 bases lay between the germline ends. The CDR3 spans 13 residues. Germline lookup yields CDR1 SGHTA and CDR2 FQGNSA. The TCR was taken from a human donor in good health. The sequenced sample was Tregs sorted from blood. The V gene is TRBV7-2, the J gene TRBJ1-2, with D possibly being TRBD1 (5 bases). The CDR3, as DNA: TGTGCCAGCTTCCGTGGGGGGTACTATGGCTACACCTTC. It translates to CASFRGGYYGYTF.